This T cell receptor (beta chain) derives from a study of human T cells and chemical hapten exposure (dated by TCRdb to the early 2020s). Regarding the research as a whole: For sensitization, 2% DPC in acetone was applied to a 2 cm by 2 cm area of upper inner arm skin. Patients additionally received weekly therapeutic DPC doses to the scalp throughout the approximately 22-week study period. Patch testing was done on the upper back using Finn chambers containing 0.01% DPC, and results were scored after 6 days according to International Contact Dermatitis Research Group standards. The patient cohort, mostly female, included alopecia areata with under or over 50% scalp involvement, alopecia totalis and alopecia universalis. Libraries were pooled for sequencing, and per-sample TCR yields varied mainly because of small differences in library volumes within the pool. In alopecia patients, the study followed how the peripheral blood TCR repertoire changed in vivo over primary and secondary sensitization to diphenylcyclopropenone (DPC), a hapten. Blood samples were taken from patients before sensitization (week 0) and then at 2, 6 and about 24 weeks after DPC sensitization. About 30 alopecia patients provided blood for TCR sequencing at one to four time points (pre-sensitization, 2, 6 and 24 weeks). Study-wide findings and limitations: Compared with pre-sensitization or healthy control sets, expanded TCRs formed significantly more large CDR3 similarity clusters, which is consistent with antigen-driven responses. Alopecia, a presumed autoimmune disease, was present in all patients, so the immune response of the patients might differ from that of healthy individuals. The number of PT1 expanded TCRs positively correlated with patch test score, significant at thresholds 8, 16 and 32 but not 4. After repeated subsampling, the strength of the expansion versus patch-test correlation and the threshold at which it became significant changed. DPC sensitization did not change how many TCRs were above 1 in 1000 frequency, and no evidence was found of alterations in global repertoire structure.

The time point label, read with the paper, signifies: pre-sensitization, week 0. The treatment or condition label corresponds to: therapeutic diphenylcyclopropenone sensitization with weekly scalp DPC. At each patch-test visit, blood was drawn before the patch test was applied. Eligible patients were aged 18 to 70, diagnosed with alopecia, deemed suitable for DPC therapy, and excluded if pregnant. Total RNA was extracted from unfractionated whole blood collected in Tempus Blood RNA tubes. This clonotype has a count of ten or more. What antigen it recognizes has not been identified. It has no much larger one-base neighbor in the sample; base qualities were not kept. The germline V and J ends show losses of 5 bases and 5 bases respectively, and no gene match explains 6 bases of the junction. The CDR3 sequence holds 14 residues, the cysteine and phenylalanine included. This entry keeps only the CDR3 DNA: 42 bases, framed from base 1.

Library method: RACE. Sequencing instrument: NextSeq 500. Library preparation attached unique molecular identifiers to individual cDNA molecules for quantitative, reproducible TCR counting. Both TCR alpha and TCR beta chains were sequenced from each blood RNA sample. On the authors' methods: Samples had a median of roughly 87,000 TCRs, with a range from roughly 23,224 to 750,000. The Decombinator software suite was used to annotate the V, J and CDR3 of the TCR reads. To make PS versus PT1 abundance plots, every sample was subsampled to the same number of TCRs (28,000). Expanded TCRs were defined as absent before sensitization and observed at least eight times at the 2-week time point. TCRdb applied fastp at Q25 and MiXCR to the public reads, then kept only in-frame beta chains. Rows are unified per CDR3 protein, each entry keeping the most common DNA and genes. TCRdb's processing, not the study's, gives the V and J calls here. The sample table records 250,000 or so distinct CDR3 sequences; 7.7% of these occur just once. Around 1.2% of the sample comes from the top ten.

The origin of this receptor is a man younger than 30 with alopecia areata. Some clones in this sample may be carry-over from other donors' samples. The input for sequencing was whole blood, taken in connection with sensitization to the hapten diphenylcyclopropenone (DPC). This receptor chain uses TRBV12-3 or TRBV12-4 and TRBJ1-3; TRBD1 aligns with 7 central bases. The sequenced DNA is TGTGCCAGCAGTCCCGACAGGGAACGAAACACCATATATTTT. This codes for CASSPDRERNTIYF.